What follows are 21 T cell receptor beta chains derived from one specimen sequenced in a study of blood T cell repertoires in COVID-19 (TCRdb year 2020). Library preparation was by the immunoSEQ multiplex PCR assay. The table was pulled from immuneACCESS by TCRdb, which kept in-frame rearrangements only. Such tables lose some clones; where checked, under half of the loss comes from unresolved V genes, and the rest has no known cause. This sample lists about 24,000 clones; under 90% were detected once. The ten most abundant clones make up about 27% of the sample. The sample consisted of peripheral blood. These receptors were collected from a woman in her 70s with active COVID-19.

The CDR3 region has the DNA TGTGCCAGCAGCACCCAGCGGGGGGCCCACCAAGAGACCCAGTACTTC. Translating it yields CASSTQRGAHQETQYF. The chain employs TRBV7-7 and TRBJ2-5; 9 bases are shared with TRBD2. V dropped 5 bases and J dropped 0; count of bases not matched to a gene: 7. This CDR3 contains 16 residues. Germline values: CDR1 SSHAT, CDR2 FNYEAQ (reference sequence).

The CDR3 reads CATSDLGRGLGQETQYF. CDR3 DNA sequence: TGTGCCACCAGTGATTTGGGCAGGGGGCTTGGTCAAGAGACCCAGTACTTC. V gene TRBV24-1 combines with J gene TRBJ2-5, with 8 bases identical to TRBD1. The germline V gene has CDR1 KGHDR and CDR2 SFDVKD. J was trimmed by 2 bases and V by 0 bases; bases with no gene match: 7. The CDR3 contains 17 residues.

This chain links TRBV7-8 with TRBJ2-1; TRBD2 might be the D (6 bases). V shed 1 base and J shed 0 bases, with 16 bases lying between them. Looked up from germline, CDR1 is SGHVS and CDR2 is FQNEAQ. The length of the CDR3 is 18 residues. CDR3 in DNA: TGTGCCAGCAGCTTAGGCTGGCGGGGACTGTACTCCTACAATGAGCAGTTCTTC. It encodes CASSLGWRGLYSYNEQFF.

This chain links TRBV9 with TRBJ1-3; 11 bases line up with TRBD1. The V and J ends lost 5 bases and 0 bases, in that order; junction bases with no gene match: 7. Germline V gene data show CDR1 as SGDLS and CDR2 as YYNGEE. This CDR3 region has 17 residues. The CDR3 nucleotides read TGTGCCAGCAGTTTAGGACAGGGGGCCGGCTCTGGAAACACCATATATTTT. Translated, it gives CASSLGQGAGSGNTIYF.

The chain is built from TRBV24-1 and TRBJ2-3; D uncertain. CDR1 KGHDR and CDR2 SFDVKD come from the germline V gene. The CDR3 contains 14 residues. Trimming left V 4 bases short and J 5 bases short, with 12 bases between. For the CDR3, the DNA is TGTGCCACCAGTGACCAGACTCGAGGAGATACGCAGTATTTT. This codes for CATSDQTRGDTQYF.

The chain combines TRBV3-1 (or the pseudogene TRBV3-2) with TRBJ2-4; 16 bases fit TRBD2. The CDR3 loop spans 22 amino acids. Germline CDR1 and CDR2: LGHDT and YNNKEL (reference sequence). V gave up 4 bases and J gave up 3 bases; unmatched junction bases: 18. The CDR3 spells CASSPPLGGTSGGARIKNIQYF. The CDR3 coding sequence is TGTGCCAGCAGCCCCCCCCTAGGCGGGACTAGCGGGGGGGCCCGAATCAAAAACATTCAGTACTTC.

The gene calls are TRBV5-4 and TRBJ2-3; TRBD1 agrees at 9 bases. Losses at the gene ends were 4 bases for V and 3 bases for J; bases not matched to a gene: 6. This CDR3 region has 15 residues. CDR1 and CDR2 (germline): SGHNT, YYREEE (reference sequence). CDR3 residues: CASSQDRGQTDTQYF. In nucleotides, the CDR3 is TGTGCCAGCAGCCAGGACAGGGGACAGACAGATACGCAGTATTTT.

V is TRBV4-2 and J is TRBJ1-2, with D maybe TRBD1 (5 bases). The CDR3 is 15 residues long. The germline V gene encodes CDR1 LGHNA and CDR2 YNFKEQ. V shed 5 bases and J shed 4 bases, with 17 bases lying between them. The CDR3 nucleotides read TGTGCCAGCAGCTCCTCTCAGGGCTTGGGCTATGGCTACACCTTC. Its translation is CASSSSQGLGYGYTF.

V gene TRBV5-8 combines with J gene TRBJ2-7; 7 bases agree with TRBD1. CDR1 is SGHTS, CDR2 YDEGEE, per germline. The CDR3 spans 14 residues. The V gene end was trimmed by 4 bases and the J gene end by 2 bases; junction bases not matched to a gene: 6. The DNA of the CDR3 is TGTGCCAGCAGCGCGACAGGGCGCCCCTACGAGCAGTACTTC. It translates to CASSATGRPYEQYF. Full variable domain (rest looked up from reference TRBV5-8 and TRBJ2-7): EAGVTQSPTHLIKTRGQQATLRCSPISGHTSVYWYQQALGLGLQFLLWYDEGEERNRGNFPPRFSGRQFPNYSSELNVNALELEDSALYLCASSATGRPYEQYFGPGTRLTVT.

This clone turned up a few times. The V gene is TRBV6-6, the J gene TRBJ1-2, with D perhaps matching TRBD1 (5 bases). The ends were cut back, 2 bases at V and 0 bases at J, with 10 bases in the middle. CDR3 length: 15 residues. Per the germline V gene, CDR1 is MNHNY and CDR2 is SVGAGI (reference sequence). The CDR3, as DNA: TGTGCCAGCAGTTACAGCGACAGAACTAACTATGGCTACACCTTC. Protein product: CASSYSDRTNYGYTF.

V usage is TRBV18 and J usage is TRBJ1-2; D is perhaps TRBD1 (5 bases). V lost 6 bases and J 4 bases, leaving 15 bases between the germline ends. CDR1 KGHSH and CDR2 LQKENI come from the germline V gene. There are 14 residues in the CDR3. The CDR3 here is CASSARGGTYGYTF. CDR3 in DNA: TGTGCCAGCTCGGCACGGGGAGGGACCTATGGCTACACCTTC.

V gene TRBV27 combines with J gene TRBJ1-2; no clear D gene. The V end was cut by 5 bases, the J end by 7 bases, with 17 bases between. The germline V gene encodes CDR1 MNHEY and CDR2 SMNVEV (reference sequence). This CDR3 is built from 14 residues. The CDR3: CASSQSREAGGYTF. The CDR3 nucleotides read TGTGCCAGCAGTCAGTCCCGGGAAGCGGGTGGCTACACCTTC.

V gene TRBV6-6 combines with J gene TRBJ2-1; TRBD2 matches 8 bases. In germline, CDR1 is MNHNY, CDR2 SVGAGI (reference sequence). The length of the CDR3 is 15 residues. V gave up 6 bases and J gave up 0 bases; unmatched junction bases: 4. The CDR3 region has the DNA TGTGCCAGCAGCCGCGGGGGGAGCTCCTACAATGAGCAGTTCTTC. It translates to CASSRGGSSYNEQFF.

This clone was seen more than once but under ten times. The chain joins TRBV14 to TRBJ2-7; D remains unclear. The CDR3 is made up of 15 amino acids. Trimming pared 4 bases from V and 2 bases from J, leaving 15 bases between. In germline, CDR1 is SGHDN, CDR2 FVKESK. The CDR3 region has the DNA TGTGCCAGCAGCCCTCAGGATTTCCTAACCTACGAGCAGTACTTC. It encodes CASSPQDFLTYEQYF.

This chain joins TRBV6-2 or TRBV6-3 and TRBJ1-5; TRBD1 matches 9 bases. V trimming: 2 bases; J trimming: 6 bases; junction bases outside the gene matches: 8. Germline V gives CDR1 MNHEY, CDR2 SVGEGT. This CDR3 spans 16 amino acids. Written as DNA, the CDR3 is TGTGCCAGCAGTTACCCGGACAGGGGCGGAGGTCAGCCCCAGCATTTT. It codes for CASSYPDRGGGQPQHF.

The J gene is TRBJ2-7, the V gene TRBV16, with D possibly being TRBD1 (6 bases). There are 14 residues in the CDR3. Trimming pared 2 bases from V and 5 bases from J, leaving 13 bases between. Germline lookup yields CDR1 KGHSY and CDR2 FQNENV. The DNA for the CDR3 is TGTGCCAGCAGCCAAGCACAGGGAATGGACGAGCAGTACTTC. As protein: CASSQAQGMDEQYF.

The chain joins TRBV16 to TRBJ2-5, with TRBD1 as a possible D gene (5 bases). This CDR3 region has 16 residues. With 0 bases removed from V and 5 bases from J, the gap between germline ends came to 16 bases. Germline V gene data show CDR1 as KGHSY and CDR2 as FQNENV. The CDR3 spells CASSQSKNRMGETQYF. CDR3 coding DNA: TGTGCCAGCAGCCAATCGAAGAACAGGATGGGGGAGACCCAGTACTTC. Combining the CDR3 with reference TRBV16 and TRBJ2-5 gives the whole variable domain GEEVAQTPKHLVRGEGQKAKLYCAPIKGHSYVFWYQQVLKNEFKFLISFQNENVFDETGMPKERFSAKCLPNSPCSLEIQATKLEDSAVYFCASSQSKNRMGETQYFGPGTRLLVL.

The chain joins TRBV27 to TRBJ2-1; D unclear. The CDR3 has 15 amino acids. V shed 4 bases and J shed 0 bases, with 10 bases lying between them. Germline lookup yields CDR1 MNHEY and CDR2 SMNVEV (reference sequence). The CDR3 nucleotides read TGTGCCAGCAGTTCCCGGCGGAGCTCCTACAATGAGCAGTTCTTC. Encoded protein: CASSSRRSSYNEQFF.

As regards this clone: The sample carries other DNA sequences with the same CDR3. J is TRBJ2-7 and V is TRBV4-3; D not resolved. The germline gives CDR1 LGHNA, CDR2 YSLEER. The CDR3 loop spans 13 amino acids. The V and J ends lost 0 bases and 2 bases respectively, with 5 bases between them. CDR3 nucleotide sequence: TGCGCCAGCAGCCAAGATCGAGCCTACGAGCAGTACTTC. It specifies CASSQDRAYEQYF.

This clone was found a few times. The chain links TRBV6-5 to TRBJ1-5; D is perhaps TRBD1 (5 bases). The germline V and J ends were trimmed by 0 bases and 7 bases, with 10 bases remaining between them. Germline CDR1 is MNHEY and CDR2 is SVGAGI. The CDR3 spans 14 residues. The CDR3 sequence is CASSYSQGRQPQHF. The CDR3 nucleotides are TGTGCCAGCAGTTACTCGCAGGGTAGACAGCCCCAGCATTTT.

This chain links TRBV28 with TRBJ2-7; TRBD1 is a possible D gene (8 bases). Trimming left V 6 bases short and J 5 bases short, with 20 bases between. CDR3 size: 15 residues. CDR1 and CDR2 from the germline V gene are MDHEN and SYDVKM. The CDR3 is CASSHQQGGMDEQYF. The CDR3 DNA reads as TGTGCCAGCAGCCACCAACAGGGGGGGATGGACGAGCAGTACTTC.